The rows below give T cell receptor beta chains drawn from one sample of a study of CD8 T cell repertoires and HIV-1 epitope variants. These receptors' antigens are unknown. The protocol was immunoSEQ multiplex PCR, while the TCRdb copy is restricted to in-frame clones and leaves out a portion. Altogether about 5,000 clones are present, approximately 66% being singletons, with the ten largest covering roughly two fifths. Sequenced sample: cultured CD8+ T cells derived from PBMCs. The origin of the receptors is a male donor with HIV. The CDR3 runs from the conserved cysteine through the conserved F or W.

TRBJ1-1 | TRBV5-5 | CASSRTGDTEAFF
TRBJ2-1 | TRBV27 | CASSPSGTGYNEQFF
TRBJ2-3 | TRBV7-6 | CASSSLGTDTQYF
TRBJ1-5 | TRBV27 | CASSTALGFPNQPQHF
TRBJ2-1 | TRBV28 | CASSLRGRGYNEQFF
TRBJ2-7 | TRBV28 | CANAGSNYEQYF
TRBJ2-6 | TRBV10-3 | CAIPSPPSAGANVLTF
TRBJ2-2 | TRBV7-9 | CASSLAHTGQFTGELFF
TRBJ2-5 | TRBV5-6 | CASSLGAQETQYF
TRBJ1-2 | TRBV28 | CASSDSLYGYTF
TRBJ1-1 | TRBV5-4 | CASRVDRGQGEAFF
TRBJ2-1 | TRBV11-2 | CASSLVRGILNEQFF
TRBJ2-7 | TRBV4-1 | CASSQGTSNEQYF
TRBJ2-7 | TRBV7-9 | CASSFAAETGAGEQYF
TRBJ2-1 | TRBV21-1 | CASSKEGLSYNEQFF
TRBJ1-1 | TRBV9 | CASSSVGGRGNTEAFF
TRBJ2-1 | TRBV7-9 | CASSLGQAPEQFF
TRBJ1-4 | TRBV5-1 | CASSLDGRTGGGNGLEKLFF
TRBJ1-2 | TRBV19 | CASSIALSAGYTF
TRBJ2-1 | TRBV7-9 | CASSLGTSGINEQFF
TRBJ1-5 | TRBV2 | CASSPNRLQQPQHF
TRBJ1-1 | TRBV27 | CASSTRTGGTEAFF
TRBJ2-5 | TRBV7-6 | CASSYLPGGLAGSETQYF
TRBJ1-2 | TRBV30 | CAPTGGSFYGYTF
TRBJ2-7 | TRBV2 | CASSPRGGGYEQYF
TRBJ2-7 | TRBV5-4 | CASSRTGGLSYEQYF
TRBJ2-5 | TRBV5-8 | CASSFMSGRETQYF